The entry that follows covers one T cell receptor (beta chain) sequence. Its target is unknown. Measured with immunoSEQ multiplex PCR; TCRdb has only the in-frame clones, and not every one. Among roughly 130,000 clones listed, around 94% were seen once. This sample was taken from a study of T cell responses to AZD1222 COVID-19 vaccine. At the level of the study: Second-dose schedules of about 4 or about 12 weeks were combined. Overall study results and limits: Spike-specific TCRs gained breadth and depth after people received two AZD1222 doses.

The V end was cut by 2 bases, the J end by 6 bases, with 5 bases between. The CDR3 extends over 11 amino acids. Germline V gene lookup returns CDR1 DFQATT and CDR2 SNEGSKA (reference sequence). The V call is TRBV20-1, the J call TRBJ2-1, with no clear D. The receptor comes from an adult in good health. The input for sequencing was peripheral blood, taken on day 0 of AZD1222 vaccination. CDR3 DNA sequence: TGCAGTGCTAGAAAGAGCAATGAGCAGTTCTTC. Amino acids: CSARKSNEQFF.